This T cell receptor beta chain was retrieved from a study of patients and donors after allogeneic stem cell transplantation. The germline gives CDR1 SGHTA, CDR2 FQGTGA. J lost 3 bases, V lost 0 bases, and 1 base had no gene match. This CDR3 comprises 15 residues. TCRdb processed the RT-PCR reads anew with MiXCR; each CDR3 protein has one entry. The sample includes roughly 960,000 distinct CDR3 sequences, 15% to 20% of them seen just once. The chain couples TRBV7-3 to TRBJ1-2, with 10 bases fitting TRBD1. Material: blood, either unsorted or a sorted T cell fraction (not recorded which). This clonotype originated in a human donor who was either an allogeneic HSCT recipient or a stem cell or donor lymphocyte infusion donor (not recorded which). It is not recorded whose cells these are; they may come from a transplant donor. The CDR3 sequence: CASSLTGTGDYGYTF. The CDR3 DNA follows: TGTGCCAGCAGCTTAACCGGGACAGGGGACTATGGCTACACCTTC.